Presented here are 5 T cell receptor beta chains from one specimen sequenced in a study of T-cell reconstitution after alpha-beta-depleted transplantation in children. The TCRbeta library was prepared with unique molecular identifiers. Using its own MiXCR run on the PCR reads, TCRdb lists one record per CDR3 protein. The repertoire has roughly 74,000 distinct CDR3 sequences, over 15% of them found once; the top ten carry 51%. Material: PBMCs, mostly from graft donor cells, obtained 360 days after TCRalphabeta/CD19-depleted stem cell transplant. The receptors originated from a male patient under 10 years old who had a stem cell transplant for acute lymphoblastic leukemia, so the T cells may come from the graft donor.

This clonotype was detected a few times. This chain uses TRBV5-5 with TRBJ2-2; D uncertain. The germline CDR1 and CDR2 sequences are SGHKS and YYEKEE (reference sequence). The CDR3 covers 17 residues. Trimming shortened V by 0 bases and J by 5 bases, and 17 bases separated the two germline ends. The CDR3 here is CASSLVVSSSRTGELFF. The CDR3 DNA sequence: TGTGCCAGCAGCTTGGTGGTCAGCAGTAGTCGTACCGGGGAGCTGTTTTTT. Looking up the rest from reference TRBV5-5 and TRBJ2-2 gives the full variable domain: DAGVTQSPTHLIKTRGQQVTLRCSPISGHKSVSWYQQVLGQGPQFIFQYYEKEERGRGNFPDRFSARQFPNYSSELNVNALLLGDSALYLCASSLVVSSSRTGELFFGEGSRLTVL.

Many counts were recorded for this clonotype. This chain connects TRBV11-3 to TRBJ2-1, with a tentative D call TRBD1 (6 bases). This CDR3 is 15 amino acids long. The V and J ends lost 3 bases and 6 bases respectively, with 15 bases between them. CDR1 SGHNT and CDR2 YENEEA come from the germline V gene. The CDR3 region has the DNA TGTGCCAGCAGCTTCCCTCATACAGGGACCAATGAGCAGTTCTTC. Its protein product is CASSFPHTGTNEQFF.

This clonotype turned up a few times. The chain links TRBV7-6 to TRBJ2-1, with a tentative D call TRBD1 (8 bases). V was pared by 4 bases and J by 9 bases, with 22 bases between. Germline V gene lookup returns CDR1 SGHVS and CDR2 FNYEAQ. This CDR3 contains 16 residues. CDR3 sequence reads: CASSSRLQGGFPEQFF. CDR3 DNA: TGTGCCAGCAGCTCAAGACTACAGGGGGGGTTTCCTGAGCAGTTCTTC.

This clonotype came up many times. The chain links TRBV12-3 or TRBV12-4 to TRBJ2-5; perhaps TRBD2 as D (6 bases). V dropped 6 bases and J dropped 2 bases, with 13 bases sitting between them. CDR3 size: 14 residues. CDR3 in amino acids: CASSFGGLQETQYF. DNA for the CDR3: TGTGCCAGCAGCTTTGGGGGACTGCAAGAGACCCAGTACTTC.

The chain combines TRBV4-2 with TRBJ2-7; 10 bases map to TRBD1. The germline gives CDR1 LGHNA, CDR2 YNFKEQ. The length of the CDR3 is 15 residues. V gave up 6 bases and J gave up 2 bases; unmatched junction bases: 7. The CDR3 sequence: CASSQPGQGTYEQYF. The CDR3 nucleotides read TGTGCCAGCAGTCAACCGGGACAGGGGACCTACGAGCAGTACTTC.